Shown below are 2 T cell receptor beta chains from a single sample sequenced in a study of cytomegalovirus exposure and HLA in healthy donors. PCR involved 60 Vbeta and 13 Jbeta primers. Some clones are missing from TCRdb's copy, which holds only in-frame ones; the method was immunoSEQ multiplex PCR. The table shows more than 90,000 clones, with under 70% occurring only once. Sequencing was carried out using PBMCs. Receptors originate from a man aged 25 to 40 in good health and CMV-seropositive.

V and J are TRBV30 and TRBJ1-3; 7 bases line up with TRBD1. Germline V gene lookup returns CDR1 GTSNPN and CDR2 SVGIG (reference sequence). J gave up 4 bases and V 5 bases, and 17 bases lay outside the gene matches. CDR3 length: 17 amino acids. CDR3 sequence reads: CAWGRDRVRSPGNTIYF. In DNA form, the CDR3 reads TGTGCCTGGGGCCGGGACAGAGTAAGATCCCCGGGAAACACCATATATTTT.

The CDR3 region is CASSGWIMTVNNEKLFF. In DNA form, the CDR3 reads TGCGCCAGCAGTGGATGGATCATGACAGTTAATAATGAAAAACTGTTTTTT. The chain uses TRBV10-1 and TRBJ1-4; a weak D match, TRBD1 (5 bases). Germline lookup yields CDR1 WNHNN and CDR2 SYGVQD (reference sequence). The length of the CDR3 is 17 residues. V was cut by 4 bases and J by 4 bases, with 19 bases left in between.